The 2 T cell receptor beta chains below come from one sample, sequenced in a study of T cell changes during pregnancy in multiple sclerosis. Sequencing used immunoSEQ multiplex PCR; TCRdb keeps in-frame clones, though not all of them. There are about 57,000 clones in the sample; 93% occur only once, and 1.8% lies in the top ten. The source material was peripheral blood, sampled after pregnancy. These receptors were collected from a female donor with multiple sclerosis, enrolled in a pregnancy study.

V gene TRBV13 combines with J gene TRBJ2-7; 7 bases match TRBD2. The CDR3 runs 17 residues. V gave up 5 bases and J gave up 4 bases; unmatched junction bases: 17. CDR1 and CDR2 from the germline V gene are PRHDT and FYEKMQ (reference sequence). The CDR3 sequence: CASSLSVGGTIGYEQYF. The CDR3, as DNA: TGTGCCAGCAGCCTGTCCGTGGGAGGGACCATCGGTTACGAGCAGTACTTC.

This clone was seen once. The CDR3 sequence is CASSQDLGGLGGVETQYF. CDR3 DNA: TGTGCCAGCAGCCAAGATTTGGGAGGGCTCGGGGGAGTTGAGACCCAGTACTTC. The chain employs TRBV4-2 and TRBJ2-5; 7 positions agree with TRBD2. Germline V gene lookup returns CDR1 LGHNA and CDR2 YNFKEQ. The CDR3 is 18 residues long. V was clipped by 0 bases and J by 5 bases; unmatched bases: 15.